The 8 T cell receptor beta chains below come from one sample, sequenced in a study of cytomegalovirus exposure and HLA in healthy donors. PCR primers comprised 60 Vbeta and 13 Jbeta primers. TCRdb's copy holds only in-frame clones and misses some; the assay was immunoSEQ multiplex PCR. The sample has tens of thousands of clones, approximately 80% seen once. The sample consisted of PBMCs. The receptor source for this set is a man between 50 and 59 years old in good health and CMV-seronegative.

The J gene is TRBJ2-2, the V gene TRBV5-1; the match to TRBD2 covers 14 bases. V was clipped by 4 bases and J by 4 bases; unmatched bases: 6. Germline V CDR1 and CDR2: SGHRS, YFSETQ. This CDR3 has 17 amino acids. The CDR3 DNA reads TGCGCCAGCAGCGAGGGACTAGCGGGAGTCGGCACCGGGGAGCTGTTTTTT. Translated: CASSEGLAGVGTGELFF.

This clone turned up a few times. This chain links TRBV7-9 with TRBJ2-6, with 8 bases that match TRBD1. This CDR3 has 15 amino acids. Trimming cost V 7 bases and J 2 bases; bases outside gene matches: 4. CDR1 and CDR2 from the germline V gene are SEHNR and FQNEAQ (reference sequence). The CDR3 here is CASTTDRAGANVLTF. The DNA for the CDR3 is TGTGCCAGCACCACGGACAGGGCTGGGGCCAACGTCCTGACTTTC.

The chain combines TRBV7-9 with TRBJ1-5; the D gene is possibly TRBD1 (5 bases). Per germline, CDR1 SEHNR and CDR2 FQNEAQ (reference sequence). The V end was cut by 1 base, the J end by 7 bases, with 8 bases between. This CDR3 comprises 13 residues. DNA of the CDR3: TGTGCCAGCAGCTTAGGGGGGGTGCAGCCCCAGCATTTT. It encodes CASSLGGVQPQHF.

V usage is TRBV7-2 and J usage is TRBJ2-3; 14 nucleotides agree with TRBD2. CDR3 length: 16 residues. Per germline, CDR1 SGHTA and CDR2 FQGNSA. The V gene end was trimmed by 5 bases and the J gene end by 3 bases; junction bases not matched to a gene: 4. As DNA, the CDR3 is TGTGCCAGCAGCCGACTAGCGGGAGGGGTGACAGATACGCAGTATTTT. Translated: CASSRLAGGVTDTQYF.

The chain is built from TRBV7-6 and TRBJ1-1; D is possibly TRBD1 (5 bases). V was trimmed by 0 bases and J by 1 base, leaving 9 bases between them. Germline V lookup: CDR1 SGHVS, CDR2 FNYEAQ. CDR3 size: 15 residues. CDR3 residues: CASSLAGDRNTEAFF. The CDR3 nucleotides are TGTGCCAGCAGCTTAGCAGGGGATAGGAACACTGAAGCTTTCTTT.

The V and J genes are TRBV28 and TRBJ2-6, with D unresolved. Trimming shortened V by 9 bases and J by 2 bases, and 8 bases separated the two germline ends. The CDR3 contains 13 residues. The germline V gene encodes CDR1 MDHEN and CDR2 SYDVKM. CDR3 region: CASSLAGANVLTF. The CDR3 DNA follows: TGTGCCAGTTCACTGGCTGGGGCCAACGTCCTGACTTTC.

This clone was observed a few times. This sequence joins TRBV6-4 and TRBJ1-1; D remains unclear. Trimming cost V 4 bases and J 1 base, with 7 bases left between them. CDR1 and CDR2 from the germline V gene are MRHNA and SNTAGT. This CDR3 comprises 13 residues. This CDR3 is CASSVEANTEAFF. CDR3 DNA: TGTGCCAGCAGTGTCGAGGCGAACACTGAAGCTTTCTTT.

This chain links TRBV27 with TRBJ2-5; TRBD1 might be the D (7 bases). V lost 10 bases and J 5 bases, leaving 17 bases between the germline ends. This CDR3 is built from 13 residues. Per the germline V gene, CDR1 is MNHEY and CDR2 is SMNVEV (reference sequence). CDR3 bases: TGTGCCACAGGGGGGCAGGGTGGGGAGACCCAGTACTTC. Its protein product is CATGGQGGETQYF.